This paragraph reports one T cell receptor beta chain. The sample belongs to a study of identical twins. Germline V gene sequence: CDR1 MGHDK, CDR2 SYGVNS. CDR3 length equals 12 residues. With 1 base removed from V and 12 bases from J, the gap between germline ends came to 7 bases. TCRdb used MiXCR to reprocess the 5' RACE reads, holding one entry per CDR3 protein. The table includes roughly 750,000 distinct CDR3 sequences, over 20% detected once. In addition, the sample was reused for a study of T cells expressing NK-cell markers. That paper notes: It was sorted CD3+CD56-NKG2C+, CD3+CD56+NKG2C- and CD3+CD56+NKG2C+ T cells that provided the TCR beta repertoires.

The TCR comes from a woman aged 18-29 years in good health. Material for sequencing was PBMCs. The gene calls are TRBV25-1 and TRBJ1-6; D uncertain. The CDR3: CASSEWGLPLHF. Here the CDR3 DNA reads TGTGCCAGCAGTGAATGGGGATTACCCCTCCACTTT.